Detailed here is one T cell receptor beta chain. Primers included in the PCR were 60 Vbeta and 13 Jbeta primers. Some clones are missing from TCRdb's copy, which holds only in-frame ones; the method was immunoSEQ multiplex PCR. The sample holds approximately 100,000 clones, 64% seen once. The sample comes from a study of cytomegalovirus exposure and HLA in healthy donors. Between the trimmed V and J ends, which lost 4 bases and 1 base, there was a span of 11 bases. The germline V gene encodes CDR1 SGDLS and CDR2 YYNGEE. The CDR3 loop spans 14 amino acids. This sequence originates from a man aged 60 to 75 in good health and CMV-seronegative. Sequencing was done on a sample of PBMCs. The genes are TRBV9 and TRBJ1-1; tentatively, D is TRBD1 (6 bases). CDR3 DNA sequence: TGTGCCAGCAGCTCCCGGACAGAGAACACTGAAGCTTTCTTT. Its translation: CASSSRTENTEAFF.